This is a list of T cell receptor beta chains from one sample in a study of blood T cell repertoires in COVID-19. Profiling relied on immunoSEQ multiplex PCR, and the TCRdb table lists in-frame clones only, not all of them. The sample consists of more than 250,000 clones, 65% to 90% of them appearing once. Sequencing was carried out using PBMCs or T cells enriched from blood (not recorded which). These receptors came from a woman aged 18-29 years who had recovered from COVID-19. The CDR3 runs from the conserved cysteine through the conserved F or W. The D gene is left open where the match is weak. Clone size is shown for a subset of rows, as once, few, many or a class of expanded clone.

j_call	d_call	clone_size	v_call	cdr3_nt	cdr3_aa
TRBJ1-5	NA	NA	TRBV15	TGTGCCACCAGCAGAGATTCGCCACAGGTCAATCAGCCCCAGCATTTT	CATSRDSPQVNQPQHF
TRBJ2-7	NA	NA	TRBV4-1	TGCGCCAGCAGCCGTGAACTCGACAGGATCTACGAGCAGTACTTC	CASSRELDRIYEQYF
TRBJ1-5	NA	once	TRBV19	TGTGCCAGTAAGTGGCAAGCAGGGAGCAATCAGCCCCAGCATTTT	CASKWQAGSNQPQHF
TRBJ1-2	NA	NA	TRBV6-5	TGTGCCAGCAGTCCTCGGACAGATGGCAACTATGGCTACACCTTC	CASSPRTDGNYGYTF
TRBJ2-1	NA	few	TRBV7-9	TGTGCCAGCAGCTCATTGGCGGATGAGTTCTTC	CASSSLADEFF
TRBJ1-1	TRBD1	NA	TRBV5-6	TGTGCCAGCAGCGTAGGACAGGGGACCTTGAACACTGAAGCTTTCTTT	CASSVGQGTLNTEAFF
TRBJ1-2	TRBD1	NA	TRBV7-6	TGTGCCAGCAGCCCGGGGACAGGGGACTATGGCTACACCTTC	CASSPGTGDYGYTF
TRBJ1-2	TRBD1	NA	TRBV6-5	TGTGCCAGCAGACCCCAGGGGGCGCGGGGCTACACCTTC	CASRPQGARGYTF
TRBJ1-1	NA	NA	TRBV7-2	TGTGCCAGCAGCTTACATGGGGCAGGGAACACTGAAGCTTTCTTT	CASSLHGAGNTEAFF
TRBJ1-2	NA	NA	TRBV6-1	TGTGCCAGCAGTGACGCGACAGTCAACTATGGCTACACCTTC	CASSDATVNYGYTF
TRBJ2-3	NA	once	TRBV9	TGTGCCAGCAGCGTCCAAGTGGCGGGTACGCAGTATTTT	CASSVQVAGTQYF
TRBJ1-2	NA	NA	TRBV30	TGTGCCTGGAGGGGGCCCCTTAACTATGGCTACACCTTC	CAWRGPLNYGYTF
TRBJ1-1	NA	NA	TRBV7-9	TGTGCCAGCAGCTTCGGGGGATTTACTGGTGAAGCTTTCTTT	CASSFGGFTGEAFF
TRBJ2-5	NA	NA	TRBV2	TGTGCCAGCCATGTGGGAGCTACGGAGACCCAGTACTTC	CASHVGATETQYF
TRBJ1-3	NA	NA	TRBV6-5	TGTGCCAGCACCACCCCCAGGGCGGGAAACACCATATATTTT	CASTTPRAGNTIYF
TRBJ2-1	NA	NA	TRBV9	TGTGCCAGCAGCGCCCGACTGGGACTCTCCTACAATGAGCAGTTCTTC	CASSARLGLSYNEQFF
TRBJ2-7	NA	NA	TRBV7-2	TGTGCCAGCAGCCCACGCGCGGCCTACGAGCAGTACTTC	CASSPRAAYEQYF
TRBJ2-1	NA	NA	TRBV9	TGTGCCAGCAGCCCTCAAGGAGACGGGAGCGGATACAATGAGCAGTTCTTC	CASSPQGDGSGYNEQFF
TRBJ2-5	NA	NA	TRBV2	TGTGCCAGCAGGAATCCAGGGCAGGGAGAGACCCAGTACTTC	CASRNPGQGETQYF
TRBJ1-6	NA	few	TRBV7-2	TGTGCCAGCAGCTCGCCTTTCAGCTCTCGGGGTTCACCCCTCCACTTT	CASSSPFSSRGSPLHF
TRBJ2-7	TRBD1	NA	TRBV30	TGTGCCTGGAATCGACAGGGTTCCTACGAGCAGTACTTC	CAWNRQGSYEQYF
TRBJ2-2	NA	once	TRBV19	TGTGCCAGTAGCCCTCTACCGGGAGTCGCCGGGGAGCTGTTTTTT	CASSPLPGVAGELFF
TRBJ2-1	TRBD1	NA	TRBV18	TGTGCCAGCTCCCTACTACAGGGGGCTCGCAATGAGCAGTTCTTC	CASSLLQGARNEQFF
TRBJ2-5	TRBD2	NA	TRBV3-1/TRBV3-2	TGTGCCAGCAGCCTCGGGACTAGCGGGGCGGGGGAGACCCAGTACTTC	CASSLGTSGAGETQYF
TRBJ1-2	TRBD1	NA	TRBV7-9	TGTGCCAGCAGCTTAGGGGACAGGGGAGATGGCTACACCTTC	CASSLGDRGDGYTF
TRBJ2-1	TRBD2	NA	TRBV30	TGTGCCTGGAGTGGGGTAGCGGGGTACAATGAGCAGTTCTTC	CAWSGVAGYNEQFF
TRBJ2-7	NA	NA	TRBV27	TGTGCCAGCGTCTCAAACTACTACGAGCAGTACTTC	CASVSNYYEQYF
TRBJ2-5	NA	NA	TRBV6-5	TGTGCCAGCAGTTATATGTGGGGCAGACAAGAGACCCAGTACTTC	CASSYMWGRQETQYF
TRBJ1-1	TRBD1	once	TRBV27	TGTGCCAGCAGTTTACCCCCGACAGGGGGCGTGGGTACTGAAGCTTTCTTT	CASSLPPTGGVGTEAFF
TRBJ1-1	TRBD1	NA	TRBV10-2	TGCGCCAGCAGGGAACTAGCGGGACAGGAATCCGAAGCTTTCTTT	CASRELAGQESEAFF
TRBJ2-2	NA	NA	TRBV5-4	TGTGCCAGCAGCCCGTCCCCCAGGAACACCGGGGAGCTGTTTTTT	CASSPSPRNTGELFF
TRBJ2-2	TRBD2	NA	TRBV5-6	TGTGCCAGCATCCAGACCGGGGGGGATCTTCCCACCGGGGAGCTGTTTTTT	CASIQTGGDLPTGELFF
TRBJ1-1	NA	NA	TRBV5-6	TGTGCCAGCAGGCCGAGGAGAGGCGAGGACACTGAAGCTTTCTTT	CASRPRRGEDTEAFF
TRBJ1-4	NA	NA	TRBV5-6	TGTGCCAGCAGCAGCCTAGGGCAGGGGACTAATGAAAAACTGTTTTTT	CASSSLGQGTNEKLFF
TRBJ2-3	TRBD2	NA	TRBV29-1	TGCAGCGTTGAGACACTAGCGGAACAAAGCACAGATACGCAGTATTTT	CSVETLAEQSTDTQYF
TRBJ2-1	TRBD2	NA	TRBV28	TGTGCCAGCAGCCCACGGGGAGGGACGGTTCTGAATGAGCAGTTCTTC	CASSPRGGTVLNEQFF
TRBJ1-1	NA	NA	TRBV7-9	TGTGCCAGCAGCCGGGAAGAGGTAATAACCGGAACAGGGAGAGGGAACACTGAAGCTTTCTTT	CASSREEVITGTGRGNTEAFF
TRBJ1-2	TRBD1	NA	TRBV13	TGTGCCAGCAGCGGATCCGGGACAGGGAATGGCTACACCTTC	CASSGSGTGNGYTF
TRBJ2-2	TRBD1	NA	TRBV5-6	TGTGCCACGGGGAAGGGACAGTACTGGGAGCTGTTTTTT	CATGKGQYWELFF
TRBJ1-3	NA	NA	TRBV7-8	TGTGCCAGCAGCGGGGACATCTCTGGAAACACCATATATTTT	CASSGDISGNTIYF
TRBJ2-2	NA	NA	TRBV19	TGTGCCAGTAGTGTCACGGAGACCGGGGAGCTGTTTTTT	CASSVTETGELFF
TRBJ1-1	NA	NA	TRBV28	TGTGCCAGCAGTTTAGGGCAGAAGAACACTGAAGCTTTCTTT	CASSLGQKNTEAFF
TRBJ1-3	NA	NA	TRBV7-5	TGTGTCAGAAGCTTAGTGCGACGGGGGAGCCCTGGAAACACCATATATTTT	CVRSLVRRGSPGNTIYF
TRBJ1-2	NA	NA	TRBV19	TGTGCCAGTAGTATTCGCCTACGGGACAATCGGGGCTACACCTTC	CASSIRLRDNRGYTF
TRBJ2-7	TRBD2	NA	TRBV6-1	TGTGCCAGCAGTGAACAGACTAGCGGGAACTACGAGCAGTACTTC	CASSEQTSGNYEQYF
TRBJ2-3	TRBD2	few	TRBV7-9	TGTGCCAGCAGCTTGACTGCGACTAGCGCTACTAGCACAGATACGCAGTATTTT	CASSLTATSATSTDTQYF
TRBJ2-7	TRBD1	NA	TRBV10-3	TGTGCCATCGCCAGACAGGGGGGTTCCTACGAGCAGTACTTC	CAIARQGGSYEQYF
TRBJ1-6	NA	few	TRBV10-3	TGTGCCATCAGTGAGTCGGGACAATTTCAGTTAAATTCACCCCTCCACTTT	CAISESGQFQLNSPLHF
TRBJ2-1	NA	NA	TRBV19	TGTGCCAGTAGTCTAAACAGCTACAATGAGCAGTTCTTC	CASSLNSYNEQFF
TRBJ1-2	NA	few	TRBV29-1	TGCAGCGTTGACCAGCTGGACAGCCATGGCTACACCTTC	CSVDQLDSHGYTF
TRBJ1-1	TRBD1	NA	TRBV27	TGTGCCAGCAGCGACAGGGGGGCGGGTACTGAAGCTTTCTTT	CASSDRGAGTEAFF